This TCR beta chain was sequenced during a study of CD4 T cells in relation to SARS-CoV-2 and coronaviruses. Study at large: TCR beta CDR3s were sequenced after 10-day antigen culture of PBMCs. The restricting HLA molecule for shared crossreactive spike epitopes was mapped. Findings and caveats of the study: No crossreactivity against non-spike viral proteins was tested here.

As to this clone: Its antigen is as yet unknown.

Unexposed donor CD4+ T cells date from about 2011-2018, before the COVID-19 pandemic. Isolation of CD4+ T cells took place after less than twelve days in culture. As cell numbers allowed, unexposed-donor CD4+ T cells faced SARS-CoV-2 S/N and four cold-coronavirus spikes. Sequencing was performed with immunoSEQ multiplex PCR; in TCRdb, only in-frame clones are kept and a portion is missing. This table has about 29,000 clones, 76% appearing once. The CDR3 is 13 residues long. CDR1 and CDR2 from the germline V gene are SQVTM and ANQGSEA. V dropped 6 bases and J dropped 5; count of bases not matched to a gene: 9.

Sequencing was performed on CD4+ T cells from PBMCs, cultured in vitro. The rearrangement links TRBV29-1 to TRBJ2-7, with 8 bases that match TRBD1. The clonotype was recovered from a human donor in good health. CDR3 DNA sequence: TGCAGCGTACAGCAGACAGGGGCCGACGAGCAGTACTTC. Protein: CSVQQTGADEQYF.